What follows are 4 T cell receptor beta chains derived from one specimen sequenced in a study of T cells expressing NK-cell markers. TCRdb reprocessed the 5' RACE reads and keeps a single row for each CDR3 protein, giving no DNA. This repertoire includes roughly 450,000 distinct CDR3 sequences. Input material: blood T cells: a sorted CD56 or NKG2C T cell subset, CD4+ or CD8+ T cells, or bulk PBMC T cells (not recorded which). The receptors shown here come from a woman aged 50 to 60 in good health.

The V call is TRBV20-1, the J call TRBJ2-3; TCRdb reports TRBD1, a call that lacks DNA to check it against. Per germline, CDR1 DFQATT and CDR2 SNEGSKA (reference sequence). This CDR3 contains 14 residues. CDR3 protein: CSVEDRGRADTQYF.

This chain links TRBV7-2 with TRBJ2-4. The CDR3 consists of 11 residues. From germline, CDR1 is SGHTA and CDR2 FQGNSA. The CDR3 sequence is CASSLESIQYF.

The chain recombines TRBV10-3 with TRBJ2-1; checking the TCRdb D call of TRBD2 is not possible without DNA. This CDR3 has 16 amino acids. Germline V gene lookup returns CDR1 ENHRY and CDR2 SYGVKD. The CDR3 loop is CAIRGSGSKVRYEQFF.

CDR3 protein: CASSPLLGGGYTF. The rearrangement joins TRBV27 to TRBJ1-2; TCRdb proposes TRBD1, but this gene call is untestable without DNA. The CDR3 length is 13 residues. Germline loops: CDR1 MNHEY, CDR2 SMNVEV (reference sequence).